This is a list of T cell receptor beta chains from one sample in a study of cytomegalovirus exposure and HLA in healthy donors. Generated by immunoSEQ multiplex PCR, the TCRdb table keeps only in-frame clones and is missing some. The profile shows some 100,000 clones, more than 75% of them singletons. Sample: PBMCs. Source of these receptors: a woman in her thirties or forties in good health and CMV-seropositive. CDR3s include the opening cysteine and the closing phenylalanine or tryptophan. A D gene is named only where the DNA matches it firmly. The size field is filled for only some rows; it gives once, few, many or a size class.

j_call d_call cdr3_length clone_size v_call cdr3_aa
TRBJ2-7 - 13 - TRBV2 CATQRWQYDEQYF
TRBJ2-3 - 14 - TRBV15 CATSVMGEGDTQYF
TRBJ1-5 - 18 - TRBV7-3 CASSLTPSIITGNQPQHF
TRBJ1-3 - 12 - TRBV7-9 CSSSRPPNTIYF
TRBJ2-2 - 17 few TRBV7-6 CASSPPGTGRNTGELFF
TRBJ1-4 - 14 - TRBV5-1 CASSLERQNEKLFF
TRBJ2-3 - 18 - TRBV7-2 CASSLEPPHRLRADTQYF
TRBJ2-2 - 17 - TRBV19 CASRAWRGGSKAGELFF
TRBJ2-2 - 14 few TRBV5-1 CASSVGENTGELFF
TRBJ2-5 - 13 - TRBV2 CASSVGVPETQYF
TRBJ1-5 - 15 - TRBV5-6 CASSRTGIGNQPQHF
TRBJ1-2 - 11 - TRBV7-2 CASSFRGGYTF
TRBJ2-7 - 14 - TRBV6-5 CASSYGAGIYEQYF
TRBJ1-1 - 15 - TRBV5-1 CASSLAPGENTEAFF
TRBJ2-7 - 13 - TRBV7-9 CASSILGEEKQYF
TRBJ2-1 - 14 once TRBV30 CAWALTVSYNEQFF
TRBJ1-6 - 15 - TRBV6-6 CASSYSGDYNSPLHF
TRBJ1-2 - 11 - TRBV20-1 CSASDSLRYTF
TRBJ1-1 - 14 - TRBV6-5 CASSFQQGTTEAFF
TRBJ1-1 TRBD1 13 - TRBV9 CASSPRGQGEAFF
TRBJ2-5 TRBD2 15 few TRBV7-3 CASSLNLAVGETQYF
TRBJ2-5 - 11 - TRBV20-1 CSARWGETQYF
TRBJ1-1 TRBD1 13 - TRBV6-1 CASSETGTAEAFF
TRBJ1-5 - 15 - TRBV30 CAWSRMGLRNQPQHF
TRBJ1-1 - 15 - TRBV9 CASSARGDVHTEAFF
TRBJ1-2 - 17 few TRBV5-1 CASSGLGTPTVEDGYTF
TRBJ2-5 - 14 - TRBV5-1 CASSKPGQLETQYF
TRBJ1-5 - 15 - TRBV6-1 CASSEMTGRNQPQHF
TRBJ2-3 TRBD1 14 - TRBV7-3 CASSLTGERDTQYF
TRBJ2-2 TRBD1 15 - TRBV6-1 CASSGRGRLTGELFF
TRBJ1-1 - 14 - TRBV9 CASSVEGGKAEAFF
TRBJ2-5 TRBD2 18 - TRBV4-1 CASSQDLSLAGGQETQYF
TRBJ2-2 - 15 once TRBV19 CASSASLGLTGELFF
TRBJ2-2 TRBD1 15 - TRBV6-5 CASSTRTGETGELFF
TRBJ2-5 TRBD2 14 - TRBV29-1 CSVAAGGGGETQYF
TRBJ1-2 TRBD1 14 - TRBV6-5 CASSYSGTAYGYTF
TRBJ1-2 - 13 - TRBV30 CAWLSRLAYGYPF
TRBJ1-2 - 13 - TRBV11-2 CAWREGANYGYTF
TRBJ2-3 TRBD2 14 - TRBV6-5 CASRLAGGPDTQYF
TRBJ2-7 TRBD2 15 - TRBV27 CASSSLQGGGREQYF
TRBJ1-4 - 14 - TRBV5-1 CASSFVGGNEKLFF